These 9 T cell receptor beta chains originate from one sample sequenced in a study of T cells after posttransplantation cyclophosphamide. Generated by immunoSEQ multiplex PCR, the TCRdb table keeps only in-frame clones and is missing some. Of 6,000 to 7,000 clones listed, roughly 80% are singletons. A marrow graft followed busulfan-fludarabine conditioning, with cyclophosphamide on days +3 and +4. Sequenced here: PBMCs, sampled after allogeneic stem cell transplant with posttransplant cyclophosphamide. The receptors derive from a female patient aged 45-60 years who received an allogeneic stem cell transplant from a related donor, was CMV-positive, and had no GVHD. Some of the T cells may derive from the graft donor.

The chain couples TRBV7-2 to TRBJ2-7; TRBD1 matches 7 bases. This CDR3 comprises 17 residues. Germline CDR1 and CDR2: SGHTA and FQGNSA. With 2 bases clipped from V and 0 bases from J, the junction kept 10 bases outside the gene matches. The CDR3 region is CASSLPRYRGSSYEQYF. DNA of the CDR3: TGTGCCAGCAGCTTACCCCGGTACAGGGGTTCCTCCTACGAGCAGTACTTC. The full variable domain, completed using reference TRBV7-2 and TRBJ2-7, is GAGVSQSPSNKVTEKGKDVELRCDPISGHTALYWYRQSLGQGLEFLIYFQGNSAPDKSGLPSDRFSAERTGGSVSTLTIQRTQQEDSAVYLCASSLPRYRGSSYEQYFGPGTRLTVT.

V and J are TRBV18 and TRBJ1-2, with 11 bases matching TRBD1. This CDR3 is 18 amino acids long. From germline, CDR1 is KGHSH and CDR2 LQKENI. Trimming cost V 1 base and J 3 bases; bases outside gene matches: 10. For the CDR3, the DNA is TGTGCCAGCTCACCACGAGGACAGGGGGCTTACGCGGACTATGGCTACACCTTC. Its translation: CASSPRGQGAYADYGYTF.

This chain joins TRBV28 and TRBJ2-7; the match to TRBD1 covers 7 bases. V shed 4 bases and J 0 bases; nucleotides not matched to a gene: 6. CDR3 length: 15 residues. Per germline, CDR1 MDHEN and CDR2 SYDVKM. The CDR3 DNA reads TGTGCCAGCAGTTCCGGGACAGCCTCCTCCTACGAGCAGTACTTC. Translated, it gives CASSSGTASSYEQYF.

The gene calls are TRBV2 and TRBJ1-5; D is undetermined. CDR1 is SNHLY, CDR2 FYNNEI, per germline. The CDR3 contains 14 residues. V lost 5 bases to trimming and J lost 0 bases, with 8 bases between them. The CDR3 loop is CASSPGDSNQPQHF. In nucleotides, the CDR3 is TGTGCCAGCAGTCCGGGAGATAGCAATCAGCCCCAGCATTTT.

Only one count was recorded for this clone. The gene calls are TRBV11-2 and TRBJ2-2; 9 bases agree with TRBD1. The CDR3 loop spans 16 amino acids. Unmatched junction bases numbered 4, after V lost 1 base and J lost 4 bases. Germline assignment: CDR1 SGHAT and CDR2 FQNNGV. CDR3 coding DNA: TGTGCCAGCAGCTTAGGAGGGACAGGGATCACCGGGGAGCTGTTTTTT. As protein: CASSLGGTGITGELFF.

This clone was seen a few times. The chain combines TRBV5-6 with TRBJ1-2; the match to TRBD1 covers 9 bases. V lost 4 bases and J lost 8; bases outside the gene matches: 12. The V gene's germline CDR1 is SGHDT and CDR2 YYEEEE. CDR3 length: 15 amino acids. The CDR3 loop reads CASSVRIGTGNGYTF. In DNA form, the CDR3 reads TGTGCCAGCAGCGTACGAATCGGGACAGGGAACGGCTACACCTTC.

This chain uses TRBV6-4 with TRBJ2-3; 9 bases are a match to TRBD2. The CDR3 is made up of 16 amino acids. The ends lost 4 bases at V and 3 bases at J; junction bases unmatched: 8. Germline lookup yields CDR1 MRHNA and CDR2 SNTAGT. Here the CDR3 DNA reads TGTGCCAGCAGTGTTGGCCTAGCGGGGACTACAGATACGCAGTATTTT. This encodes CASSVGLAGTTDTQYF.

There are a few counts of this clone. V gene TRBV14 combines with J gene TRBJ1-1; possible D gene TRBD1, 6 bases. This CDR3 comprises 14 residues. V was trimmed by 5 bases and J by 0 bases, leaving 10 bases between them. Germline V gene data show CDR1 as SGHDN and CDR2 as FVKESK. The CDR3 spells CASSTGQMNTEAFF. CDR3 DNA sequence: TGTGCCAGCAGCACTGGACAGATGAACACTGAAGCTTTCTTT.

For the CDR3, the DNA is TGCGCCAGCAGGGGGTGGGGACAGGGCACTCCCTATGGCTACACCTTC. Translating it yields CASRGWGQGTPYGYTF. The gene calls are TRBV10-2 and TRBJ1-2; 9 nucleotides align to TRBD1. CDR1 and CDR2 from the germline V gene are WSHSY and SAAADI. CDR3 size: 16 residues. V trimming: 6 bases; J trimming: 4 bases; junction bases outside the gene matches: 12.